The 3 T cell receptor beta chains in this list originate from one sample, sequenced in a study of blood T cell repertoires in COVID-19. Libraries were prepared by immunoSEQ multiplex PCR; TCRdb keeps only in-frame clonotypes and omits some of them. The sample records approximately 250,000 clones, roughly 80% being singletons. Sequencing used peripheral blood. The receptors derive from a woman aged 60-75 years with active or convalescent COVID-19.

Here the CDR3 reads CASSYSVGQEYGYTF. In DNA form, the CDR3 reads TGTGCCAGCAGTTACTCCGTGGGACAGGAATATGGCTACACCTTC. The chain combines TRBV6-5 with TRBJ1-2; TRBD1 matches at 8 bases. Germline lookup yields CDR1 MNHEY and CDR2 SVGAGI. This CDR3 is built from 15 residues. Losses at the gene ends were 0 bases for V and 5 bases for J; bases not matched to a gene: 5.

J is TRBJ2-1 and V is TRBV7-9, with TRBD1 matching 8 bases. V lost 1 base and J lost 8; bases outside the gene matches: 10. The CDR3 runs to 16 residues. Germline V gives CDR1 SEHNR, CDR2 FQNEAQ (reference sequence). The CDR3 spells CASSLGPDRARDEQFF. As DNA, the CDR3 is TGTGCCAGCAGCTTAGGACCGGACAGGGCACGCGATGAGCAGTTCTTC.

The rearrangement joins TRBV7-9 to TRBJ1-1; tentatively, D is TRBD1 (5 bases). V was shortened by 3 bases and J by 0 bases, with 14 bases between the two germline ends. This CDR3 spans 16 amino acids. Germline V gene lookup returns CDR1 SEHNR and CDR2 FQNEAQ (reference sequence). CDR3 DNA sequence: TGTGCCAGCAGCTTTTCCCTCGGGACTTTGAACACTGAAGCTTTCTTT. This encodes CASSFSLGTLNTEAFF.